The present entry profiles one T cell receptor (beta chain) with its context. The sample comes from a study of T cell changes during pregnancy in multiple sclerosis. The CDR3 runs 16 residues. Germline V CDR1 and CDR2: SGHRS, YFSETQ. Germline trimming cut 3 bases from V and 1 base from J; bases unmatched to any gene: 5. Sequencing was performed with immunoSEQ multiplex PCR; in TCRdb, only in-frame clones are kept and a portion is missing. The sample has around 35,000 clones, 75% to 95% seen once; the top ten hold approximately 12%. Source: CD8+ T cells from peripheral blood mononuclear cells, taken before pregnancy. V and J are TRBV5-1 and TRBJ2-2, with TRBD1 matching 8 bases. This TCR came from a female donor with multiple sclerosis, enrolled in a pregnancy study. The CDR3 here is CASSSSGTGNTGELFF. CDR3 nucleotide sequence: TGCGCCAGCAGCTCCTCCGGGACAGGGAACACCGGGGAGCTGTTTTTT.